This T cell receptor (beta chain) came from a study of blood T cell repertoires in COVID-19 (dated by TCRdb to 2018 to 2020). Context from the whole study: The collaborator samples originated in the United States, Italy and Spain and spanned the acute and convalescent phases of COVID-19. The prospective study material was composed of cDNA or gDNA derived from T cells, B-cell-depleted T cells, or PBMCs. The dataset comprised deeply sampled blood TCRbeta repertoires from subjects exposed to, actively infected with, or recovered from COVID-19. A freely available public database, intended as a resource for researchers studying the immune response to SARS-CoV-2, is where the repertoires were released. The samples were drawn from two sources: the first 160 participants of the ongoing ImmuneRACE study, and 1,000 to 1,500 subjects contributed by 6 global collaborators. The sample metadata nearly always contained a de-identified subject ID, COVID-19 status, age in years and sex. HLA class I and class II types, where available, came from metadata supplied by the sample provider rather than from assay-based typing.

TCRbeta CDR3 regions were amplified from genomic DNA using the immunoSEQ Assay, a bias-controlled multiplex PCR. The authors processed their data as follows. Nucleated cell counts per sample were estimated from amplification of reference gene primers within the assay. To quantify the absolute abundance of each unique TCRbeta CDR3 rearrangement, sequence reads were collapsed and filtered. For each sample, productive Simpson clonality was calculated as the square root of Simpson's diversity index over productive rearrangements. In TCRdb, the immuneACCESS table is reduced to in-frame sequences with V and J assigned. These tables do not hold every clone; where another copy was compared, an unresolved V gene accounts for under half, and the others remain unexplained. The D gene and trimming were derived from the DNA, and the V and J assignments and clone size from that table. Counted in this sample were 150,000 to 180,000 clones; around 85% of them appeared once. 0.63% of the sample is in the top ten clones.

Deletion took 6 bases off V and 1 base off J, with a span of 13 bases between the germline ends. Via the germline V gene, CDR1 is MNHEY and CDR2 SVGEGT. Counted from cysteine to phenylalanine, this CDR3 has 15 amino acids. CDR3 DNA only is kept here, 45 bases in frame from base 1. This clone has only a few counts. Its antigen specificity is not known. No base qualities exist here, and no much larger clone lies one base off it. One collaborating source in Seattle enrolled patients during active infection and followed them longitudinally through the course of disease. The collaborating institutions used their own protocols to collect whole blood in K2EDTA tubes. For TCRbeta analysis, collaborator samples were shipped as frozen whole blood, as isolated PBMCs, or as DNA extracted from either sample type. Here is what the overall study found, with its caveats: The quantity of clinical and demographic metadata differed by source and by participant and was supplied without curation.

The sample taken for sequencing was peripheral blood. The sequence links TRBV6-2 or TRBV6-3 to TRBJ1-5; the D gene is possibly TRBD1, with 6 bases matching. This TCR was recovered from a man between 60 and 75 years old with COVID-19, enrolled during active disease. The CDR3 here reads CASSRQQGSNQPQHF. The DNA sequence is TGTGCCAGCAGCCGGCAACAGGGAAGCAATCAGCCCCAGCATTTT.